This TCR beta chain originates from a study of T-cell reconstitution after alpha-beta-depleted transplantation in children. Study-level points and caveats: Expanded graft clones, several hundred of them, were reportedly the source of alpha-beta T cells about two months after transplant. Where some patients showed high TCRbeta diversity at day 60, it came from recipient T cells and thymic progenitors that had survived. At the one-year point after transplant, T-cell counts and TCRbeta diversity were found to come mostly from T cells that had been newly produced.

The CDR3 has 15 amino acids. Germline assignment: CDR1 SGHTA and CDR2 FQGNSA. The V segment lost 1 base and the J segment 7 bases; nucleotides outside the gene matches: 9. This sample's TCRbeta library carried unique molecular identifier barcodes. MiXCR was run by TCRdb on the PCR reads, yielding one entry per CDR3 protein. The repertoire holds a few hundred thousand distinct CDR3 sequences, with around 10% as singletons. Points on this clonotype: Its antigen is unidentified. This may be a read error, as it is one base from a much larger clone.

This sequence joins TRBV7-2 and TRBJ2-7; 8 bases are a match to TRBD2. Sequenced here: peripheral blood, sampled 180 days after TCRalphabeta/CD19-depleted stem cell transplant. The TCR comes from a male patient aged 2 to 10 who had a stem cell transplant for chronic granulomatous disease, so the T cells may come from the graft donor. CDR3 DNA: TGTGCCAGCAGCTTAGGGGGACTAGAAGGGAAGGAGCAGTACTTC. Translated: CASSLGGLEGKEQYF.